This entry features one TCR beta chain sequence. The target antigen is unknown. The data stem from a study of T cell responses to AZD1222 COVID-19 vaccine. Repertoires were generated with immunoSEQ multiplex PCR, while TCRdb's copy carries only in-frame clones and drops some. The sample holds around 150,000 clones, about 90% seen once. General study findings and limits: The study sampled repertoires only after the peak T cell response. Seropositivity was recorded at baseline in only a handful of AZD1222 recipients. Nearly half of spike-specific TCRs reportedly go after variant regions that carry no mutations. The study found vaccine-associated CD4 TCRs spanning spike, dominant at 160-218 and 743-854.

V shed 5 bases and J 5 bases; nucleotides not matched to a gene: 16. CDR3 size: 17 residues. Germline-derived CDR1 and CDR2 are MDHEN and SYDVKM. The TCR sequence derives from an adult in good health. The input for sequencing was peripheral blood, taken on day 0 of AZD1222 vaccination. V and J are TRBV28 and TRBJ2-7; 9 bases map to TRBD1. CDR3 amino acids: CASSTPLQGAWSHEQYF. CDR3 DNA sequence: TGTGCCAGCAGTACACCTCTACAGGGGGCGTGGAGTCACGAGCAGTACTTC.